This record looks at one T cell receptor beta chain sequence and its context. Antigen: not known. This sample stems from a study of cytomegalovirus exposure and HLA in healthy donors. Study-level points and caveats: Later on, an analysis tied approximately 17,000 TCR beta sequences to HLA alleles at 0.05 false discovery rate.

Primers for the PCR totalled 60 Vbeta and 13 Jbeta. TCRdb's copy holds only in-frame clones and misses some; the assay was immunoSEQ multiplex PCR. The table shows around 170,000 clones, with 65% to 80% occurring only once. The source is a woman aged 40 to 55 in good health and CMV-seropositive. The material sequenced was PBMCs.

In DNA, the CDR3 is TGTGCCAGCAGTGCCCTTCGACAGGGGGGGCGTGAAAAACTGTTTTTT. It translates to CASSALRQGGREKLFF. The J gene is TRBJ1-4, the V gene TRBV6-1, with 9 bases matching TRBD1. Germline CDR1 and CDR2: MNHNS and SASEGT. V was pared by 4 bases and J by 7 bases, with 10 bases of the junction left unmatched. There are 16 residues in the CDR3.